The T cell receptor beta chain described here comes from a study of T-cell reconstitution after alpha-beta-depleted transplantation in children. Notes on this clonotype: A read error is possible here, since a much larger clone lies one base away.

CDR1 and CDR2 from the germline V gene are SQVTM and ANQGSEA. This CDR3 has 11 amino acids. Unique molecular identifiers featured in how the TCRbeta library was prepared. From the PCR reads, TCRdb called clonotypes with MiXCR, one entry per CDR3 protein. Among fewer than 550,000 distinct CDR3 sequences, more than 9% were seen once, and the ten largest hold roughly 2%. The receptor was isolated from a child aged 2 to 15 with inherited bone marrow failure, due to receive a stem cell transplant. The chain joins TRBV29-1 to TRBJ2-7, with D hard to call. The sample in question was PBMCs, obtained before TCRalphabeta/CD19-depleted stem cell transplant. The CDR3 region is CSVRSSYEQCF. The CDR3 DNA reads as TGCAGCGTTCGTTCCTCCTACGAGCAGTGCTTC.